Listed here is a single T cell receptor (beta chain). No antigen is known for it. Within one base of it there is no much larger clone, and no base qualities were kept. TCRbeta CDR3 regions were amplified from genomic DNA using the immunoSEQ Assay, a bias-controlled multiplex PCR. The authors' pipeline ran thus. Within the assay, amplification of reference gene primers was used to estimate how many nucleated cells each sample contained. To quantify the absolute abundance of each unique TCRbeta CDR3 rearrangement, sequence reads were collapsed and filtered. Productive Simpson clonality was computed per sample as the square root of Simpson's diversity index over productive rearrangements. TCRdb obtained this table from immuneACCESS and retained in-frame rearrangements with V and J assigned. These tables miss some clones; where compared with another copy, unresolved V genes account for less than half of the shortfall, and the remainder is unexplained. Clone size and V and J calls were adopted from that table, with D and trimming inferred from the DNA. For this sample the table gives 48,000 or so clones, of which approximately 81% were detected only once. The top ten clones comprise over 4.5% of the sample.

Relative to germline, V is missing 0 bases and J is missing 2 bases, with 6 bases of the junction outside any gene match. Taken from the germline V gene (reference sequence), the CDR1 and CDR2 loops are GTSNPN and SVGIG. Measured from the cysteine to the phenylalanine, the CDR3 is 16 residues long. CDR3 DNA only is kept here, 48 bases in frame from base 1. The collaborating institutions used their own protocols to collect whole blood in K2EDTA tubes. For TCRbeta analysis, collaborator samples were shipped as frozen whole blood, as isolated PBMCs, or as DNA extracted from either sample type. The data originate from a study of blood T cell repertoires in COVID-19 (dated by TCRdb to the early 2020s). Study-level background: The collaborator samples originated in the United States, Italy and Spain and spanned the acute and convalescent phases of COVID-19. The material from the prospective study consisted of cDNA or gDNA derived from T cells, B-cell-depleted T cells, or PBMCs. Subjects who had been exposed to COVID-19, were actively infected with it, or had recovered from it provided the deeply sampled blood TCRbeta repertoires that made up the dataset. A freely available public database, intended as a resource for researchers studying the immune response to SARS-CoV-2, is where the repertoires were released. The samples were drawn from the first 160 participants of the ongoing ImmuneRACE study and from 950 to 1,500 subjects provided by 6 global collaborators. Nearly every sample came with metadata listing a de-identified subject ID, COVID-19 status, age in years and sex. Where available, HLA class I and class II types were obtained from metadata supplied by the sample provider rather than from assay-based typing. The paper's findings and limits, for the study overall: The amount of clinical and demographic metadata varied by source and participant and was provided uncurated.

Sequencing was carried out using peripheral blood. The origin of this receptor is a woman aged 55-69 years with acute or convalescent COVID-19. Recombination connected TRBV30 to TRBJ2-2; 7 bases in between match TRBD1. The base sequence is TGTGCCTGGAGTGTACGGGGACAGCCAAACACCGGGGAGCTGTTTTTT. Translation gives CAWSVRGQPNTGELFF.